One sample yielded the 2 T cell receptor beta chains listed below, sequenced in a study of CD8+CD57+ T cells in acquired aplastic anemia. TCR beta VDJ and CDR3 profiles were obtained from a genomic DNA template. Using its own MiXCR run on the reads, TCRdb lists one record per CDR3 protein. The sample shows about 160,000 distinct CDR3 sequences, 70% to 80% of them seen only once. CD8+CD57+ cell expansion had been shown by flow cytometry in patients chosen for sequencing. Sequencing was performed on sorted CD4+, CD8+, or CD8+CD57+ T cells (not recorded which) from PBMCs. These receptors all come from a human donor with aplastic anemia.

The CDR3 loop reads CASSFGLTSGASYEQYF. DNA of the CDR3: TGTGCCAGCAGCTTTGGGTTAACTAGCGGGGCTTCCTACGAGCAGTACTTC. The chain uses TRBV11-3 and TRBJ2-7, with TRBD2 matching 10 bases. Germline CDR1 is SGHNT and CDR2 is YENEEA. The CDR3 has 17 residues. The J segment lost 1 base and the V segment lost 3 bases, leaving 9 bases of the junction unmatched.

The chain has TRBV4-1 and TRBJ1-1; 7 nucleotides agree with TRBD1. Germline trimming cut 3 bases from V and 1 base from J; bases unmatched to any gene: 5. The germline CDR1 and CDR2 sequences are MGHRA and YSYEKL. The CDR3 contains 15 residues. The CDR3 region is CASSHPGTANTEAFF. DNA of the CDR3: TGCGCCAGCAGCCACCCCGGGACAGCGAACACTGAAGCTTTCTTT.